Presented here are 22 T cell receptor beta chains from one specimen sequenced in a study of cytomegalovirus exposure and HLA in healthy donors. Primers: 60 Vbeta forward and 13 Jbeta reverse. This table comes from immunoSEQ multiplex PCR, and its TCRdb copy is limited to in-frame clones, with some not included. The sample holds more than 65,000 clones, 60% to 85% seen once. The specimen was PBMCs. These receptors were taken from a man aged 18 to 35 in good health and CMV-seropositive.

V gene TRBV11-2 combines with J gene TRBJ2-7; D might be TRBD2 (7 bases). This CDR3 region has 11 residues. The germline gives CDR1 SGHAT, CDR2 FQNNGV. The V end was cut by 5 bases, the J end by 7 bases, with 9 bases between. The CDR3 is CASSRGGEQYF. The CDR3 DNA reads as TGTGCCAGCAGCAGGGGGGGGGAGCAGTACTTC.

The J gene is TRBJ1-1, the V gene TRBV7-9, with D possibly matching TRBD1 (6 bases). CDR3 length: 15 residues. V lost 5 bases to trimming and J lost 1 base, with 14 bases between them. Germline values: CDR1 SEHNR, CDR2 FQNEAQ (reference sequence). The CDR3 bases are TGTGCCAGCAGCGCCTCATTCAGGGGGAACACTGAAGCTTTCTTT. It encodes CASSASFRGNTEAFF.

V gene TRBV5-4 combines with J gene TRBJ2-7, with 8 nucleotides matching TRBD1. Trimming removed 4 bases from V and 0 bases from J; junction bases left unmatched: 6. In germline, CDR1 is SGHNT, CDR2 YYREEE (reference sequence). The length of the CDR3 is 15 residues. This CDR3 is CASSIRQGPSYEQYF. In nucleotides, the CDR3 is TGTGCCAGCAGCATCCGACAGGGGCCCTCCTACGAGCAGTACTTC.

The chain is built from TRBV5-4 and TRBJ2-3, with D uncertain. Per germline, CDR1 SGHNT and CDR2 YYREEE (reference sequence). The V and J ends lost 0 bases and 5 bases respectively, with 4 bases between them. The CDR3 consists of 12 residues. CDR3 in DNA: TGTGCCAGCAGCTTGGGTATAGATACGCAGTATTTT. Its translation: CASSLGIDTQYF.

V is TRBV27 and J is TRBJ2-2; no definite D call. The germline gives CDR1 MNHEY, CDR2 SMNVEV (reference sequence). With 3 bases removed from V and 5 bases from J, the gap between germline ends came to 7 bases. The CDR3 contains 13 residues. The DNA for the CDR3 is TGTGCCAGCAGTTTCAGAGGAACCGGGGAGCTGTTTTTT. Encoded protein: CASSFRGTGELFF.

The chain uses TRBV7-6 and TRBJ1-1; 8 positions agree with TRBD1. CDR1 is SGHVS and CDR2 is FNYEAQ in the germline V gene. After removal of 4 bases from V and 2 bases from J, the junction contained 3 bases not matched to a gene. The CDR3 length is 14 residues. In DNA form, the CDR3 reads TGTGCCAGCAGCTCTGGGACAGGAAACACTGAAGCTTTCTTT. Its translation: CASSSGTGNTEAFF.

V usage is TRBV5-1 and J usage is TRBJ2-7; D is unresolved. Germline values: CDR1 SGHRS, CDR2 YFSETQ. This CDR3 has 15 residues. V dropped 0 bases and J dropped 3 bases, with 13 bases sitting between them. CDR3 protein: CASSLVGGVRYEQYF. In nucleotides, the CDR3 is TGCGCCAGCAGCTTGGTAGGCGGTGTGCGCTACGAGCAGTACTTC.

In DNA, the CDR3 is TGTGCCAGCAGCTGGGGACAGGGGCACACCGGGGAGCTGTTTTTT. It yields the protein CASSWGQGHTGELFF. The chain employs TRBV11-2 and TRBJ2-2; TRBD1 matches 10 bases. This CDR3 comprises 15 residues. V gave up 4 bases and J gave up 3 bases; unmatched junction bases: 2. In germline, CDR1 is SGHAT, CDR2 FQNNGV.

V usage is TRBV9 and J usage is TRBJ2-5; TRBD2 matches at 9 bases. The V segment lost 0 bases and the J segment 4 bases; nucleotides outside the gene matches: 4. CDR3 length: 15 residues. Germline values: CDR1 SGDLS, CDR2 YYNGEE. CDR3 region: CASSVAPREGETQYF. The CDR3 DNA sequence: TGTGCCAGCAGCGTAGCTCCGCGGGAGGGAGAGACCCAGTACTTC.

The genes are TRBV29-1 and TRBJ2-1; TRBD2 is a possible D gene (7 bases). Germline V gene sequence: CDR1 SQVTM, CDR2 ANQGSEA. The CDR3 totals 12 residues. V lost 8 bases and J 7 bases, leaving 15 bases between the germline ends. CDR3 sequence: CSSRGRKNEQFF. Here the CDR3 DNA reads TGCAGCTCGCGGGGGCGCAAAAATGAGCAGTTCTTC.

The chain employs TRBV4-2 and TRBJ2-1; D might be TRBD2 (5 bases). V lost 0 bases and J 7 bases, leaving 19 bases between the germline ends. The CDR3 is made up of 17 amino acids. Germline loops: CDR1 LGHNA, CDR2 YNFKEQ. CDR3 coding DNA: TGTGCCAGCAGCCAAGACGTGGCGAGCGGCCCCTGGAATGAGCAGTTCTTC. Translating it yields CASSQDVASGPWNEQFF.

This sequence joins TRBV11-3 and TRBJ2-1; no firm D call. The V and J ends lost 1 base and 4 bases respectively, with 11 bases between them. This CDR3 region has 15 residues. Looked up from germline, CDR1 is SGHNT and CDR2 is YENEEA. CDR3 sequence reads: CASSLGGSYYNEQFF. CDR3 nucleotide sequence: TGTGCCAGCAGCTTAGGCGGCTCCTATTACAATGAGCAGTTCTTC.

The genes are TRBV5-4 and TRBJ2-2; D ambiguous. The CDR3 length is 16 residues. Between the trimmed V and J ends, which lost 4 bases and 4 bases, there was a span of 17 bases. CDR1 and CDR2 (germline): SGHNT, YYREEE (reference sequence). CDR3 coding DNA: TGTGCCAGCAGCCCGACGAAAGGAGTTCTCACCGGGGAGCTGTTTTTT. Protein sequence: CASSPTKGVLTGELFF.

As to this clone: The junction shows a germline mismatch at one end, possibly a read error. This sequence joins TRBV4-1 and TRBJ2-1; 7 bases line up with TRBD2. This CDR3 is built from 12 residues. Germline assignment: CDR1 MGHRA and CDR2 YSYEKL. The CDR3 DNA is TGCGCCAGCAGCCAAGCGGGGCTAGCGGCGATCTTC. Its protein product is CASSQAGLAAIF.

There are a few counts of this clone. In nucleotides, the CDR3 is TGTGCCAGCAGCTTAGGCCCGGTCCCGGCCTACGAGCAGTACTTC. This sequence encodes CASSLGPVPAYEQYF. V and J are TRBV7-9 and TRBJ2-7; the D is unclear. This CDR3 region has 15 residues. Trimming left V 1 base short and J 2 bases short, with 12 bases between. Germline CDR1 and CDR2: SEHNR and FQNEAQ (reference sequence).

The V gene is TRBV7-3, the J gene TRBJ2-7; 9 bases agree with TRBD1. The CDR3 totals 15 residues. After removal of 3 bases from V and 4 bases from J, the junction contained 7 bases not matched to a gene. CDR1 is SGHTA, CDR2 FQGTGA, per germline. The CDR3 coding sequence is TGTGCCAGCAGCTTTCCGGGACAGGGTCTGTACGAGCAGTACTTC. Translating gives CASSFPGQGLYEQYF. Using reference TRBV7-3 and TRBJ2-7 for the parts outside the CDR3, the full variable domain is GAGVSQTPSNKVTEKGKYVELRCDPISGHTALYWYRQSLGQGPEFLIYFQGTGAADDSGLPNDRFFAVRPEGSVSTLKIQRTERGDSAVYLCASSFPGQGLYEQYFGPGTRLTVT.

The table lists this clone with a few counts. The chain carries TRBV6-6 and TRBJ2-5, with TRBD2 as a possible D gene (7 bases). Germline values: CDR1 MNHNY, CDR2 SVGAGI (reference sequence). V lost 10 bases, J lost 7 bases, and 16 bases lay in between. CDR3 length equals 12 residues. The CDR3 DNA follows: TGTGCCACCTCACAGGGAGGGGGGACCCAGTACTTC. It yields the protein CATSQGGGTQYF.

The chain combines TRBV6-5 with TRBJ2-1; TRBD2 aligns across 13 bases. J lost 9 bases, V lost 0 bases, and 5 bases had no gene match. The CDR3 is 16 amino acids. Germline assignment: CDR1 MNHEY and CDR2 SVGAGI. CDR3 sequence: CASSYSTGLAGVEQFF. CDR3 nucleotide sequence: TGTGCCAGCAGTTACTCGACAGGACTAGCGGGAGTTGAGCAGTTCTTC.

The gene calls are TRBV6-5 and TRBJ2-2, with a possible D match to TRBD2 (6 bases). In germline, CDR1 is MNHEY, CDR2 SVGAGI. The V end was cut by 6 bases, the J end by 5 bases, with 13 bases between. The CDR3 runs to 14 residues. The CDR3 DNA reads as TGTGCCAGCAGCCCGACTAGACGGACCGGGGAGCTGTTTTTT. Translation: CASSPTRRTGELFF.

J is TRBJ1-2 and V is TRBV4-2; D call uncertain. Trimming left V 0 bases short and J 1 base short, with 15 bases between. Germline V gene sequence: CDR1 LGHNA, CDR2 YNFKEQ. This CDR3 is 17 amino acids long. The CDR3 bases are TGTGCCAGCAGCCAAGAAGGGAGCCTACAAAGTAACTATGGCTACACCTTC. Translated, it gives CASSQEGSLQSNYGYTF.

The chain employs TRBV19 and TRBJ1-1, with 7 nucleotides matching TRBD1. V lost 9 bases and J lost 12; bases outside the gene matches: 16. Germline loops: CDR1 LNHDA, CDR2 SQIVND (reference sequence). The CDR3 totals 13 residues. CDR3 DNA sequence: TGTGCCAGCCTTTACAGGGGCGGATGGAGAACTTTCTTT. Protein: CASLYRGGWRTFF.

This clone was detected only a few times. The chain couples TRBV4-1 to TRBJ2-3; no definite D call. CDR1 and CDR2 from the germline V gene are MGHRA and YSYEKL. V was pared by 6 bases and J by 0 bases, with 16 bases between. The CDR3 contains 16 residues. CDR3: CASSPTLDGSTDTQYF. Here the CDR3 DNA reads TGCGCCAGCAGTCCGACTCTCGACGGTAGCACAGATACGCAGTATTTT.